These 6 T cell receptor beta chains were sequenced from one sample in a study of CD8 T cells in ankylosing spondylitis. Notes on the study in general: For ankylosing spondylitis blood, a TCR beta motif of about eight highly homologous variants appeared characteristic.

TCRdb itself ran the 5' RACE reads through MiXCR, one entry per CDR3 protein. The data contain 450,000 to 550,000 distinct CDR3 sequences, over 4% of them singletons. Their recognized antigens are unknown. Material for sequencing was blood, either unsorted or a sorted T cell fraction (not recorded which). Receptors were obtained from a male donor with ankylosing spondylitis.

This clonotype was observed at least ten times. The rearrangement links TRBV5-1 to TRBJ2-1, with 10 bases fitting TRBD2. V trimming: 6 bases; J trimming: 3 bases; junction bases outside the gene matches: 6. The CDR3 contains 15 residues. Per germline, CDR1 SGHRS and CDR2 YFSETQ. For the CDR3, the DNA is TGCGCCAGCACCAGTAGCGGGGGGCTCTACAATGAGCAGTTCTTC. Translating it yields CASTSSGGLYNEQFF.

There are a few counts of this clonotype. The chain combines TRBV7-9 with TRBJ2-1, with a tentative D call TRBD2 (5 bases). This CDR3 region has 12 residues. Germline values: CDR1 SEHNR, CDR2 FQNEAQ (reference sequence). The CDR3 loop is CAISGENNEQFF. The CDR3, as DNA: TGTGCGATAAGCGGCGAGAACAATGAGCAGTTCTTC.

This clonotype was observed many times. CDR3 in DNA: TGTGCCAGCAGCTTAGTCCCCGGGCGTTGGATGAACACTGAAGCTTTCTTT. Translating gives CASSLVPGRWMNTEAFF. The rearrangement uses TRBV11-1 and TRBJ1-1; D not certain. The CDR3 loop spans 17 amino acids. The germline V and J ends were trimmed by 1 base and 0 bases, with 15 bases remaining between them. CDR1 is SGHAT and CDR2 is FQDESV in the germline V gene (reference sequence).

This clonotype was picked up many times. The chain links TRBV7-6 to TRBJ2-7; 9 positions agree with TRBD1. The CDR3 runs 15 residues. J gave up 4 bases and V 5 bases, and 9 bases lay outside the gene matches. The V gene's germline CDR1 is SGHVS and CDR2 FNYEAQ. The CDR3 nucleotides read TGTGCCAGCAGCGTTGGACAGGGGAGCCAATACGAGCAGTACTTC. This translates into CASSVGQGSQYEQYF. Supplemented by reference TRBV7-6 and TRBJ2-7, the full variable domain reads GAGVSQSPRYKVTKRGQDVALRCDPISGHVSLYWYRQALGQGPEFLTYFNYEAQQDKSGLPNDRFSAERPEGSISTLTIQRTEQRDSAMYRCASSVGQGSQYEQYFGPGTRLTVT.

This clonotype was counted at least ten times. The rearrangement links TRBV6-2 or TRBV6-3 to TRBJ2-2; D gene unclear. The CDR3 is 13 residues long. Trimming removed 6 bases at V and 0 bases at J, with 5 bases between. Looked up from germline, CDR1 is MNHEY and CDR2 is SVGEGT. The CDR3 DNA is TGTGCCAGCAGGCCACCGAACACCGGGGAGCTGTTTTTT. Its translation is CASRPPNTGELFF.

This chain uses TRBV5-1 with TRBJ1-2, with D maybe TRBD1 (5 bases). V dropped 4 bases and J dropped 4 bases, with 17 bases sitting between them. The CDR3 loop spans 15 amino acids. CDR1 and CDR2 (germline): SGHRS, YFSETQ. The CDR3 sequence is CASSPRDRLPYGYTF. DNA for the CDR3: TGCGCCAGCAGCCCCCGGGACCGGCTACCCTATGGCTACACCTTC.